These 25 T cell receptor beta chains were all obtained from the same sample, sequenced in a study of cytomegalovirus exposure and HLA in healthy donors. The PCR had 60 Vbeta and 13 Jbeta primers. TCRdb's table, derived via immunoSEQ multiplex PCR, lists solely in-frame clones and lacks some. This repertoire shows roughly 86,000 clones, 50% to 75% found once; its top ten account for roughly 3.9%. Sequenced sample: PBMCs. Receptors originate from a man in his thirties or forties in good health and CMV-seronegative.

The V call is TRBV5-5, the J call TRBJ1-5, with D possibly matching TRBD1 (6 bases). The CDR3 contains 16 residues. Between the trimmed V and J ends, which lost 3 bases and 0 bases, there was a span of 13 bases. Germline CDR1 SGHKS, CDR2 YYEKEE (reference sequence). CDR3 loop: CASSSRTEDSNQPQHF. As DNA, the CDR3 is TGTGCCAGCAGCTCCCGGACAGAAGATAGCAATCAGCCCCAGCATTTT.

This chain joins TRBV11-2 and TRBJ2-1; 10 bases agree with TRBD2. V lost 5 bases and J lost 0; bases outside the gene matches: 4. CDR3 length: 16 amino acids. CDR1 is SGHAT and CDR2 is FQNNGV in the germline V gene. For the CDR3, the DNA is TGTGCCAGCAGCCCCTTAGCGGGAGGCTCCTACAATGAGCAGTTCTTC. Translating gives CASSPLAGGSYNEQFF.

This sequence joins TRBV9 and TRBJ1-3; 10 bases are a match to TRBD1. Germline V lookup: CDR1 SGDLS, CDR2 YYNGEE. Trimming cost V 5 bases and J 0 bases; bases outside gene matches: 2. The CDR3 totals 15 residues. The CDR3 region is CASRGQGSSGNTIYF. CDR3 nucleotide sequence: TGTGCCAGCAGGGGACAGGGGAGCTCTGGAAACACCATATATTTT.

V is TRBV6-6 and J is TRBJ2-7; 7 positions match TRBD1. The germline V gene has CDR1 MNHNY and CDR2 SVGAGI (reference sequence). The CDR3 loop spans 13 amino acids. After removal of 7 bases from V and 1 base from J, the junction contained 4 bases not matched to a gene. The CDR3 reads CASNPGQSYEQYF. As DNA, the CDR3 is TGTGCCAGCAATCCGGGACAGTCCTACGAGCAGTACTTC.

J is TRBJ2-2 and V is TRBV30; TRBD2 agrees at 11 bases. Germline values: CDR1 GTSNPN, CDR2 SVGIG (reference sequence). The CDR3 length is 17 residues. V dropped 0 bases and J dropped 4; count of bases not matched to a gene: 7. CDR3 DNA sequence: TGTGCCTGGAGTGTACGTAGCGGGAGGGCCGGCACCGGGGAGCTGTTTTTT. This sequence encodes CAWSVRSGRAGTGELFF.

The chain has TRBV6-5 and TRBJ2-7; tentative D call: TRBD2 (6 bases). The V gene's germline CDR1 is MNHEY and CDR2 SVGAGI. V lost 1 base, J lost 3 bases, and 16 bases lay in between. The CDR3 loop spans 16 amino acids. This CDR3 is CASSYFDHRGLYEQYF. DNA of the CDR3: TGTGCCAGCAGTTACTTCGATCATAGGGGACTCTACGAGCAGTACTTC.

This chain uses TRBV5-6 with TRBJ1-2; D call uncertain. The CDR3 is made up of 15 amino acids. V lost 1 base and J 5 bases, leaving 15 bases between the germline ends. Per the germline V gene, CDR1 is SGHDT and CDR2 is YYEEEE. DNA of the CDR3: TGTGCCAGCAGCTTGTACCTCTCTGGCTCATATGGCTACACCTTC. Translated: CASSLYLSGSYGYTF.

The genes are TRBV11-2 and TRBJ2-3, with 7 bases aligning to TRBD2. The germline gives CDR1 SGHAT, CDR2 FQNNGV. V dropped 4 bases and J dropped 2; count of bases not matched to a gene: 3. There are 14 residues in the CDR3. CDR3 nucleotides: TGTGCCAGCAGCTCGCGGGGGATCACAGATACGCAGTATTTT. The encoded protein is CASSSRGITDTQYF.

The chain has TRBV4-3 and TRBJ1-1; a weak D match, TRBD1 (6 bases). The germline V gene encodes CDR1 LGHNA and CDR2 YSLEER. V lost 1 base, J lost 4 bases, and 22 bases lay in between. CDR3 size: 18 residues. CDR3 residues: CASSQASLIQGYGTEAFF. DNA for the CDR3: TGCGCCAGCAGCCAAGCTAGCCTCATACAGGGATATGGCACTGAAGCTTTCTTT.

There are a few counts of this clone. The rearrangement joins TRBV15 to TRBJ2-3; tentative D call: TRBD2 (6 bases). Trimming removed 8 bases at V and 4 bases at J, with 16 bases between. Per germline, CDR1 LNHNV and CDR2 YYDKDF (reference sequence). This CDR3 is built from 14 residues. The CDR3 bases are TGTGCCACCTCCCGGGGGAGTAGTTCAGATACGCAGTATTTT. Translated: CATSRGSSSDTQYF.

The chain recombines TRBV2 with TRBJ2-1; the D gene is possibly TRBD1 (6 bases). Germline CDR1 and CDR2: SNHLY and FYNNEI. The length of the CDR3 is 13 residues. V lost 11 bases to trimming and J lost 2 bases, with 13 bases between them. This chain's CDR3 is CAFDRQPYNEQFF. CDR3 nucleotide sequence: TGTGCCTTCGACAGGCAACCCTACAATGAGCAGTTCTTC.

The chain joins TRBV10-2 to TRBJ2-1; possible D gene TRBD1, 5 bases. CDR3 length: 14 amino acids. The ends were cut back, 7 bases at V and 8 bases at J, with 18 bases in the middle. Germline assignment: CDR1 WSHSY and CDR2 SAAADI. CDR3 DNA sequence: TGCGCCAGCATGGACAACAGGATCTTTGATGAGCAGTTCTTC. This translates into CASMDNRIFDEQFF.

This clone was seen only once. The CDR3 bases are TGTGCCAGCAGCTTAGGGTCGGGGGGCGCAGATACGCAGTATTTT. This sequence encodes CASSLGSGGADTQYF. The J gene is TRBJ2-3, the V gene TRBV7-9; D possibly corresponds to TRBD2 (7 bases). The V gene lost 1 base and the J gene lost 4 bases, with 12 bases spanning the gap. Germline V CDR1 and CDR2: SEHNR, FQNEAQ (reference sequence). The CDR3 totals 15 residues.

This clone has only one observation. The genes are TRBV28 and TRBJ2-7; 10 bases agree with TRBD1. The CDR3 spans 15 residues. CDR1 MDHEN and CDR2 SYDVKM come from the germline V gene. V lost 7 bases to trimming and J lost 8 bases; unmatched junction nucleotides: 14. The CDR3 sequence: CASTFSGQGGEKQYF. The CDR3 coding sequence is TGTGCCAGCACTTTTTCCGGACAGGGGGGGGAGAAGCAGTACTTC.

About this clone itself: One end of the junction is discordant with germline, which a read error may explain. V usage is TRBV7-9 and J usage is TRBJ2-3; a weak D match, TRBD2 (5 bases). This CDR3 has 16 residues. Germline CDR1 and CDR2: SEHNR and FQNEAQ (reference sequence). As DNA, the CDR3 is TGTTCCAGCAGCTCGCCCGTTAGCGATAGCACAGATACGCAGTATTTT. This gives the protein CSSSSPVSDSTDTQYF.

This sequence joins TRBV5-5 and TRBJ2-7, with 10 bases lining up with TRBD2. Germline lookup yields CDR1 SGHKS and CDR2 YYEKEE (reference sequence). CDR3 size: 16 residues. Trimming took 0 bases from V and 3 from J; bases not matched to a gene: 6. This CDR3 is CASSLAALAGSYEQYF. CDR3 in DNA: TGTGCCAGCAGCTTGGCCGCACTAGCGGGGAGCTACGAGCAGTACTTC.

The chain uses TRBV19 and TRBJ2-1, with TRBD2 matching 7 bases. Germline V gene sequence: CDR1 LNHDA, CDR2 SQIVND (reference sequence). The CDR3 totals 14 residues. J was trimmed by 9 bases and V by 5 bases; bases with no gene match: 10. The CDR3 nucleotides are TGTGCCAGTAGTGGAATTGGACTAGTTGCTGAGCAGTTCTTC. Amino acids: CASSGIGLVAEQFF. The full variable domain, rest sourced from reference TRBV19 and TRBJ2-1, is DGGITQSPKYLFRKEGQNVTLSCEQNLNHDAMYWYRQDPGQGLRLIYYSQIVNDFQKGDIAEGYSVSREKKESFPLTVTSAQKNPTAFYLCASSGIGLVAEQFFGPGTRLTVL.

The sample holds a few counts of this clone. The rearrangement uses TRBV2 and TRBJ1-5; the match to TRBD1 covers 10 bases. Trimming at V came to 7 bases and at J to 5 bases, leaving 5 bases not matched to a gene. Germline CDR1 SNHLY, CDR2 FYNNEI. The CDR3 runs to 14 residues. CDR3 coding DNA: TGTGCCAGCATGAGACAGGGGGCCTATCAGCCCCAGCATTTT. Its translation: CASMRQGAYQPQHF.

The rearrangement joins TRBV4-3 to TRBJ1-2; TRBD1 matches 7 bases. J lost 5 bases, V lost 4 bases, and 16 bases had no gene match. Germline CDR1 reads LGHNA; CDR2 reads YSLEER. This CDR3 is 17 amino acids long. The DNA of the CDR3 is TGCGCCAGCAGCCCCAACCTGCCGACAGGGATTAGGTATGGCTACACCTTC. Amino acids: CASSPNLPTGIRYGYTF.

The V gene is TRBV10-3, the J gene TRBJ2-1, with D possibly matching TRBD1 (6 bases). The V and J ends lost 4 bases and 8 bases respectively, with 18 bases between them. Germline CDR1 is ENHRY and CDR2 is SYGVKD. The CDR3 runs to 15 residues. The DNA of the CDR3 is TGTGCCATCAGTGCGACAGGCGGAAACACATATGAGCAGTTCTTC. This translates into CAISATGGNTYEQFF.

The chain joins TRBV7-9 to TRBJ2-5, with D perhaps TRBD1 (6 bases). V was cut by 4 bases and J by 5 bases, with 14 bases left in between. The CDR3 runs 14 residues. CDR1 and CDR2 from the germline V gene are SEHNR and FQNEAQ (reference sequence). CDR3 bases: TGTGCCAGCAGCTCCCGTCAGAGGGGGGAGACCCAGTACTTC. Amino acids: CASSSRQRGETQYF.

J is TRBJ2-7 and V is TRBV19; tentatively, D is TRBD2 (6 bases). The CDR3 is 14 residues long. V gave up 5 bases and J gave up 2 bases, with 13 bases separating them. Germline V gene data show CDR1 as LNHDA and CDR2 as SQIVND (reference sequence). The DNA of the CDR3 is TGTGCCAGTAGTTGGGTGGGAGGAGCCTACGAGCAGTACTTC. Its translation is CASSWVGGAYEQYF.

The V call is TRBV7-2, the J call TRBJ2-7; 8 bases line up with TRBD2. CDR1 and CDR2 from the germline V gene are SGHTA and FQGNSA. The V and J ends lost 0 bases and 4 bases, in that order; junction bases with no gene match: 11. This CDR3 comprises 17 residues. The CDR3, as DNA: TGTGCCAGCAGCTTAGCGTCCCTGACGGGGGGGCTTTACGAGCAGTACTTC. As protein: CASSLASLTGGLYEQYF.

V and J are TRBV2 and TRBJ2-7; TRBD1 matches at 8 bases. Germline V gene lookup returns CDR1 SNHLY and CDR2 FYNNEI. CDR3 length: 13 amino acids. Trimming took 4 bases from V and 6 from J; bases not matched to a gene: 5. The CDR3 bases are TGTGCCAGCAGTGTGGGGACAGGTTTCGAGCAGTACTTC. Translating gives CASSVGTGFEQYF.

This clone came up once. V gene TRBV19 combines with J gene TRBJ2-1; D remains ambiguous. There are 12 residues in the CDR3. V was shortened by 3 bases and J by 7 bases, with 7 bases between the two germline ends. From germline, CDR1 is LNHDA and CDR2 SQIVND (reference sequence). The CDR3 DNA follows: TGTGCCAGTAGTATTGGTCGGAATGAGCAGTTCTTC. It encodes CASSIGRNEQFF.